Below, 32 T cell receptor beta chains from the same sample are listed, as sequenced in a study of long-term antiretroviral therapy in people with HIV. Survey-level immunoSEQ v3.0 assays were run. The table came from immunoSEQ multiplex PCR; TCRdb's copy has only in-frame clones and leaves some out. The repertoire holds around 40,000 clones, with around nine tenths as singletons. The sequencing here drew on unsorted PBMCs, taken just before starting antiretroviral therapy. The receptor set was obtained from a woman aged 18-35 years with HIV.

The chain carries TRBV5-6 and TRBJ2-7; 9 bases match TRBD1. CDR3 length equals 16 residues. From germline, CDR1 is SGHDT and CDR2 YYEEEE. V shed 2 bases, J shed 4 bases, and the junction held 10 bases outside the gene matches. This CDR3 reads CASSFPGQGLLYEQYF. CDR3 in DNA: TGTGCCAGCAGCTTTCCGGGACAGGGCCTTCTTTACGAGCAGTACTTC.

This sequence joins TRBV19 and TRBJ1-5, with D perhaps TRBD1 (6 bases). This CDR3 is built from 14 residues. Trimming took off 4 bases at V and 3 bases at J, with 10 bases between the two ends. Germline V lookup: CDR1 LNHDA, CDR2 SQIVND (reference sequence). Here the CDR3 reads CASSRGPNNQPQHF. CDR3 coding DNA: TGTGCCAGTAGTAGGGGGCCTAACAATCAGCCCCAGCATTTT.

This clone appeared a few times. V gene TRBV5-1 combines with J gene TRBJ2-1, with 10 bases matching TRBD2. The germline CDR1 and CDR2 sequences are SGHRS and YFSETQ. The CDR3 has 13 amino acids. The trim removed 0 bases at V and 9 bases at J, leaving 0 bases unmatched. CDR3 DNA: TGCGCCAGCAGCTTGGGACTAGCGGGTGAGCAGTTCTTC. Translated, it gives CASSLGLAGEQFF.

The J gene is TRBJ2-3, the V gene TRBV11-2, with TRBD1 identical over 7 bases. Germline CDR1 is SGHAT and CDR2 is FQNNGV. V trimming: 7 bases; J trimming: 0 bases; junction bases outside the gene matches: 10. This CDR3 has 16 residues. DNA of the CDR3: TGTGCCAGCACCCGGCTAGGGGGCCCGAGCACAGATACGCAGTATTTT. This encodes CASTRLGGPSTDTQYF.

Only a few counts were recorded for this clone. V and J are TRBV9 and TRBJ2-7, with D uncertain. V gave up 0 bases and J gave up 4 bases, with 11 bases separating them. Germline V gives CDR1 SGDLS, CDR2 YYNGEE. CDR3 size: 14 residues. The CDR3 loop reads CASSVDVVGYEQYF. The CDR3 region has the DNA TGTGCCAGCAGCGTAGACGTAGTCGGGTACGAGCAGTACTTC.

As DNA, the CDR3 is TGTGCCAGCAGCCGAGATCGACAGAGCTCCTACGAGCAGTACTTC. Encoded protein: CASSRDRQSSYEQYF. V is TRBV4-2 and J is TRBJ2-7; D is perhaps TRBD1 (5 bases). Germline CDR1 reads LGHNA; CDR2 reads YNFKEQ. The CDR3 is 15 amino acids. The germline V and J ends were trimmed by 4 bases and 0 bases, with 13 bases remaining between them.

J is TRBJ2-7 and V is TRBV28; the match to TRBD1 covers 7 bases. This CDR3 contains 13 residues. With 3 bases clipped from V and 5 bases from J, the junction kept 4 bases outside the gene matches. Per germline, CDR1 MDHEN and CDR2 SYDVKM. CDR3 sequence (DNA): TGTGCCAGCAGTTTGGGACAGACTAACGAGCAGTACTTC. This translates into CASSLGQTNEQYF.

V usage is TRBV9 and J usage is TRBJ1-1; D remains ambiguous. Deletions cut 0 bases from V and 6 bases from J, with 9 bases between. Per germline, CDR1 SGDLS and CDR2 YYNGEE. This CDR3 has 13 residues. The CDR3 is CASSVDQDSEAFF. CDR3 sequence (DNA): TGTGCCAGCAGCGTAGATCAGGACTCTGAAGCTTTCTTT.

The rearrangement uses TRBV5-4 and TRBJ1-2; TRBD1 matches at 7 bases. Per germline, CDR1 SGHNT and CDR2 YYREEE (reference sequence). After removal of 3 bases from V and 0 bases from J, the junction contained 11 bases not matched to a gene. This CDR3 region has 17 residues. CDR3 nucleotides: TGTGCCAGCAGCTCAAAGGCTGAACAGGGGACTAACTATGGCTACACCTTC. The encoded protein is CASSSKAEQGTNYGYTF.

V usage is TRBV4-1 and J usage is TRBJ2-1, with TRBD2 matching 7 bases. There are 17 residues in the CDR3. With V trimmed by 3 bases and J by 3 bases, 11 bases remained unmatched. Germline lookup yields CDR1 MGHRA and CDR2 YSYEKL. The CDR3 sequence: CASSQTQAGYGYNEQFF. The CDR3 DNA reads TGCGCCAGCAGCCAGACCCAAGCGGGGTATGGCTACAATGAGCAGTTCTTC.

The chain has TRBV27 and TRBJ2-6; D gene uncertain. The CDR3 contains 13 residues. Looked up from germline, CDR1 is MNHEY and CDR2 is SMNVEV (reference sequence). V dropped 7 bases and J dropped 0 bases, with 4 bases sitting between them. This CDR3 reads CASTASGANVLTF. The CDR3 coding sequence is TGTGCCAGCACGGCCTCTGGGGCCAACGTCCTGACTTTC.

The chain combines TRBV11-3 with TRBJ2-5; 12 nucleotides align to TRBD1. Germline V gene data show CDR1 as SGHNT and CDR2 as YENEEA. Trimming at V came to 3 bases and at J to 3 bases, leaving 8 bases not matched to a gene. The CDR3 consists of 17 residues. The CDR3 here is CASSLFMGQGAKETQYF. As DNA, the CDR3 is TGTGCCAGCAGCTTGTTCATGGGACAGGGGGCGAAAGAGACCCAGTACTTC.

The chain links TRBV5-4 to TRBJ1-1; D is perhaps TRBD1 (6 bases). This CDR3 contains 14 residues. Looked up from germline, CDR1 is SGHNT and CDR2 is YYREEE (reference sequence). V gave up 4 bases and J gave up 6 bases, with 16 bases separating them. CDR3 in DNA: TGTGCCAGCAGCCCGGTTGGGGGGGGCCCTGAAGCTTTCTTT. Translating gives CASSPVGGGPEAFF.

The chain links TRBV18 to TRBJ1-4; 8 bases align to TRBD1. After removal of 2 bases from V and 8 bases from J, the junction contained 4 bases not matched to a gene. In germline, CDR1 is KGHSH, CDR2 LQKENI. The CDR3 has 14 residues. The CDR3 nucleotides read TGTGCCAGCTCACCAGCGACAGGGGAAGAAAAACTGTTTTTT. Encoded protein: CASSPATGEEKLFF.

The chain employs TRBV7-9 and TRBJ2-7; D might be TRBD2 (5 bases). The ends were cut back, 1 base at V and 2 bases at J, with 12 bases in the middle. The germline V gene has CDR1 SEHNR and CDR2 FQNEAQ (reference sequence). This CDR3 has 15 residues. The DNA for the CDR3 is TGTGCCAGCAGCTTAGGGCTAGCCCCGACCTACGAGCAGTACTTC. Amino acids: CASSLGLAPTYEQYF.

The chain couples TRBV7-9 to TRBJ2-7, with D tentatively TRBD2 (7 bases). Germline CDR1 reads SEHNR; CDR2 reads FQNEAQ (reference sequence). The CDR3 loop spans 16 amino acids. Trimming stripped 1 base from V and 3 bases from J, with 16 bases between. CDR3 bases: TGTGCCAGCAGCTTAGGGAGGGGGGGAGGGATCTACGAGCAGTACTTC. The encoded protein is CASSLGRGGGIYEQYF. Looking up the rest from reference TRBV7-9 and TRBJ2-7 gives the full variable domain: DTGVSQNPRHKITKRGQNVTFRCDPISEHNRLYWYRQTLGQGPEFLTYFQNEAQLEKSRLLSDRFSAERPKGSFSTLEIQRTEQGDSAMYLCASSLGRGGGIYEQYFGPGTRLTVT.

Only a few counts were recorded for this clone. This chain joins TRBV28 and TRBJ2-5, with a weak D call TRBD1 (5 bases). V dropped 6 bases and J dropped 2 bases, with 16 bases sitting between them. CDR3 size: 15 residues. CDR1 is MDHEN, CDR2 SYDVKM, per germline. As DNA, the CDR3 is TGTGCCAGCAGCGGCGGTGCTGGGGCACAAGAGACCCAGTACTTC. Translating gives CASSGGAGAQETQYF.

The chain couples TRBV7-9 to TRBJ2-7, with D perhaps TRBD1 (5 bases). V was cut by 3 bases and J by 5 bases, with 11 bases left in between. CDR3 length: 13 residues. From germline, CDR1 is SEHNR and CDR2 FQNEAQ (reference sequence). The CDR3 loop is CASSFTAGNEQYF. In DNA form, the CDR3 reads TGTGCCAGCAGCTTCACGGCAGGGAACGAGCAGTACTTC.

A single count supports this clone. This chain uses TRBV7-2 with TRBJ2-2, with 7 bases identical to TRBD2. The V gene's germline CDR1 is SGHTA and CDR2 FQGNSA. The J segment lost 5 bases and the V segment lost 0 bases, leaving 9 bases of the junction unmatched. CDR3 length: 17 amino acids. For the CDR3, the DNA is TGTGCCAGCAGCTTAGCGCGGTGGCGGGAGCAGACCGGGGAGCTGTTTTTT. Translating gives CASSLARWREQTGELFF.

V and J are TRBV27 and TRBJ2-7; the D is unclear. Trimming cost V 2 bases and J 2 bases, with 7 bases left between them. CDR1 and CDR2 (germline): MNHEY, SMNVEV (reference sequence). The CDR3 has 13 residues. The CDR3 DNA reads as TGTGCCAGCAGTTTAAGTTCGGCCTACGAGCAGTACTTC. Its protein is CASSLSSAYEQYF.

The gene calls are TRBV6-5 and TRBJ1-2, with a tentative D call TRBD1 (5 bases). This CDR3 contains 14 residues. V lost 0 bases to trimming and J lost 4 bases, with 9 bases between them. The germline V gene encodes CDR1 MNHEY and CDR2 SVGAGI. Written as DNA, the CDR3 is TGTGCCAGCAGTTACTCATCAGGGCGCTATGGCTACACCTTC. It yields the protein CASSYSSGRYGYTF.

This chain links TRBV9 with TRBJ2-3; 11 positions match TRBD2. The V and J ends lost 0 bases and 5 bases, in that order; junction bases with no gene match: 5. The CDR3 totals 16 residues. Germline CDR1 SGDLS, CDR2 YYNGEE. The CDR3 here is CASSVETSGVLDTQYF. The CDR3 DNA reads as TGTGCCAGCAGCGTAGAGACTAGCGGGGTCTTAGATACGCAGTATTTT.

The J gene is TRBJ1-4, the V gene TRBV7-2; 8 nucleotides line up with TRBD1. Germline CDR1 reads SGHTA; CDR2 reads FQGNSA. J lost 3 bases, V lost 6 bases, and 12 bases had no gene match. There are 17 residues in the CDR3. Here the CDR3 reads CASSRPAGGASNEKLFF. The CDR3 DNA is TGTGCCAGCAGTCGACCCGCAGGGGGCGCATCTAATGAAAAACTGTTTTTT.

This chain links TRBV23-1 with TRBJ2-7; possible D gene TRBD2, 6 bases. TRBV23-1 carries the ORF label, with uncertain function. CDR3 length: 12 residues. V was shortened by 7 bases and J by 5 bases, with 12 bases between the two germline ends. The CDR3 region is CASTVSGNEQYF. The CDR3 DNA sequence: TGCGCCAGCACTGTTAGCGGTAACGAGCAGTACTTC.

The chain recombines TRBV18 with TRBJ2-7; 10 bases agree with TRBD2. The CDR3 consists of 15 residues. In germline, CDR1 is KGHSH, CDR2 LQKENI. Trimming removed 5 bases from V and 3 bases from J; junction bases left unmatched: 7. The CDR3 nucleotides read TGTGCCAGCTCATCCGGCCTAGCGGGAGTCTACGAGCAGTACTTC. Translated, it gives CASSSGLAGVYEQYF.

V gene TRBV27 combines with J gene TRBJ2-7, with TRBD1 identical over 9 bases. V shed 7 bases, J shed 7 bases, and the junction held 14 bases outside the gene matches. CDR1 and CDR2 from the germline V gene are MNHEY and SMNVEV (reference sequence). This CDR3 is 15 amino acids long. This CDR3 is CASTDGQGMRREQYF. CDR3 DNA sequence: TGTGCCAGCACCGACGGACAGGGGATGAGACGGGAGCAGTACTTC.

This clone was counted once. CDR3 nucleotides: TGTGCCAGCAGCCTCGGACAGGGTCAGTACGAGCAGTACTTC. This codes for CASSLGQGQYEQYF. The rearrangement joins TRBV6-5 to TRBJ2-7, with 8 nucleotides matching TRBD1. The ends lost 6 bases at V and 4 bases at J; junction bases unmatched: 8. The CDR3 contains 14 residues. The germline V gene has CDR1 MNHEY and CDR2 SVGAGI.

This chain links TRBV11-3 with TRBJ2-1, with D unclear. Trimming removed 3 bases from V and 6 bases from J, with 12 bases in between. Germline V CDR1 and CDR2: SGHNT, YENEEA. The CDR3 loop spans 14 amino acids. In DNA form, the CDR3 reads TGTGCCAGCAGCTTGGTTATAGGTTCCAATGAGCAGTTCTTC. Translation: CASSLVIGSNEQFF.

The chain has TRBV27 and TRBJ2-5; 8 bases match TRBD2. With 0 bases clipped from V and 1 base from J, the junction kept 7 bases outside the gene matches. The germline gives CDR1 MNHEY, CDR2 SMNVEV (reference sequence). The length of the CDR3 is 17 residues. The CDR3 loop reads CASSLSFDSGTQETQYF. CDR3 nucleotides: TGTGCCAGCAGTTTATCGTTCGATAGCGGGACCCAAGAGACCCAGTACTTC.

This chain connects TRBV7-8 to TRBJ2-3; weak D call: TRBD2 (6 bases). Per the germline V gene, CDR1 is SGHVS and CDR2 is FQNEAQ. The V end was cut by 4 bases, the J end by 2 bases, with 22 bases between. The CDR3 is 18 residues long. The CDR3 spells CASSSTVDGTAATDTQYF. The CDR3 DNA reads TGTGCCAGCAGCTCGACAGTAGACGGGACTGCCGCCACAGATACGCAGTATTTT. The full variable domain, its missing parts supplied by reference TRBV7-8 and TRBJ2-3, is GAGVSQSPRYKVAKRGQDVALRCDPISGHVSLFWYQQALGQGPEFLTYFQNEAQLDKSGLPSDRFFAERPEGSVSTLKIQRTQQEDSAVYLCASSSTVDGTAATDTQYFGPGTRLTVL.

This chain connects TRBV9 to TRBJ2-1; D is unresolved. Germline-derived CDR1 and CDR2 are SGDLS and YYNGEE. The CDR3 contains 13 residues. V gave up 3 bases and J gave up 8 bases, with 12 bases separating them. The CDR3 DNA reads as TGTGCCAGCAGCGCCCCTGTTGCGCATGAGCAGTTCTTC. Its translation: CASSAPVAHEQFF. The complete variable domain, with remaining parts taken from reference TRBV9 and TRBJ2-1, reads DSGVTQTPKHLITATGQRVTLRCSPRSGDLSVYWYQQSLDQGLQFLIQYYNGEERAKGNILERFSAQQFPDLHSELNLSSLELGDSALYFCASSAPVAHEQFFGPGTRLTVL.

The genes are TRBV27 and TRBJ2-2; tentatively, D is TRBD1 or TRBD2 (5 bases each). V gave up 5 bases and J gave up 0 bases, with 16 bases separating them. In germline, CDR1 is MNHEY, CDR2 SMNVEV (reference sequence). This CDR3 is built from 17 residues. The CDR3 here is CASSLTGTPANTGELFF. In DNA form, the CDR3 reads TGTGCCAGCAGTCTGACCGGGACCCCCGCGAACACCGGGGAGCTGTTTTTT.